Listed here are 11 T cell receptor beta chains from one sample, sequenced in a study of post-analysis software for immune sequencing data. Points from the study as a whole: Five or six TRBV segments, TRBV5-6, TRBV5-1 and TRBV20-1 among them, were found more frequent in patients than controls.

cDNA libraries of TCR beta carried unique molecular identifiers. MiXCR, run by TCRdb on the PCR reads, gives a single entry per CDR3 protein. The data hold about 570,000 distinct CDR3 sequences, with 34% observed a single time. The antigens these receptors bind are not known. Input material: blood. These receptors were taken from a girl between 2 and 17 years old with multiple sclerosis.

Relative to its sample, this clonotype is large. The chain combines TRBV5-1 with TRBJ2-7; maybe TRBD1 (6 bases). CDR1 and CDR2 from the germline V gene are SGHRS and YFSETQ. CDR3 size: 15 residues. Trimming left V 0 bases short and J 2 bases short, with 12 bases between. The CDR3 here is CASSLAVGAAYEQYF. For the CDR3, the DNA is TGCGCCAGCAGCTTGGCGGTGGGGGCAGCCTACGAGCAGTACTTC.

The CDR3 DNA reads as TGTGCCAGCAGAAGACAGGGCGGTAACTATGGCTACACCTTC. Translation: CASRRQGGNYGYTF. The rearrangement joins TRBV27 to TRBJ1-2, with TRBD1 identical over 7 bases. Germline trimming cut 6 bases from V and 1 base from J; bases unmatched to any gene: 5. The CDR3 sequence is 14 residues long. Germline V gene data show CDR1 as MNHEY and CDR2 as SMNVEV (reference sequence).

The chain employs TRBV5-1 and TRBJ1-4, with TRBD1 identical over 9 bases. This CDR3 comprises 15 residues. From germline, CDR1 is SGHRS and CDR2 YFSETQ. Germline trimming cut 2 bases from V and 8 bases from J; bases unmatched to any gene: 7. The CDR3 reads CASSFGDREAEKLFF. CDR3 coding DNA: TGCGCCAGCAGCTTCGGGGACAGGGAGGCAGAAAAACTGTTTTTT.

The chain recombines TRBV20-1 with TRBJ2-5; no reliable D call. Germline CDR1 and CDR2: DFQATT and SNEGSKA (reference sequence). Trimming stripped 1 base from V and 6 bases from J, with 6 bases between. The CDR3 covers 11 residues. The CDR3 is CSARAAKTQYF. As DNA, the CDR3 is TGCAGTGCTAGAGCCGCTAAGACCCAGTACTTC.

This clonotype was counted between two and nine times. The rearrangement joins TRBV6-1 to TRBJ1-2, with D perhaps matching TRBD1 (6 bases). The CDR3 extends over 13 amino acids. Trimming removed 8 bases at V and 2 bases at J, with 12 bases between. Germline V gene sequence: CDR1 MNHNS, CDR2 SASEGT. CDR3 bases: TGTGCCAGCTCAAGGGGGGCAAACTATGGCTACACCTTC. Its protein product is CASSRGANYGYTF.

This clonotype was found a few times. The J gene is TRBJ2-7, the V gene TRBV7-9; TRBD2 is a possible D gene (7 bases). The CDR3 runs to 13 residues. Germline V gives CDR1 SEHNR, CDR2 FQNEAQ (reference sequence). V lost 2 bases and J lost 7, with 12 bases in between. CDR3 amino acids: CASSLKGGDEQYF. The CDR3, as DNA: TGTGCCAGCAGCTTAAAGGGGGGGGATGAGCAGTACTTC.

This clonotype has at least ten counts. The rearrangement links TRBV12-3 or TRBV12-4 to TRBJ1-1; 7 bases line up with TRBD1. V lost 6 bases to trimming and J lost 6 bases; unmatched junction nucleotides: 7. The CDR3 extends over 13 amino acids. For the CDR3, the DNA is TGTGCCAGCAGGATAGCGGGGACAGCTGAAGCTTTCTTT. This codes for CASRIAGTAEAFF.

The CDR3 sequence is CSVFPSGYGPPPFF. The CDR3 nucleotides are TGCAGCGTCTTCCCTAGCGGGTATGGTCCCCCTCCGTTCTTC. V usage is TRBV29-1 and J usage is TRBJ2-1; TRBD2 matches 8 bases. The germline CDR1 and CDR2 sequences are SQVTM and ANQGSEA. This CDR3 spans 14 amino acids. The V segment lost 6 bases and the J segment 15 bases; nucleotides outside the gene matches: 19.

This clonotype was seen a handful of times. The rearrangement links TRBV6-6 to TRBJ1-6; D gene unclear. This CDR3 has 15 amino acids. The V gene's germline CDR1 is MNHNY and CDR2 SVGAGI (reference sequence). Trimming shortened V by 2 bases and J by 6 bases, and 11 bases separated the two germline ends. CDR3 protein: CASSYRASGNSPLHF. The CDR3 bases are TGTGCCAGCAGTTACAGGGCGTCTGGTAATTCACCCCTCCACTTT.

With regard to this clonotype: An end of the junction differs from the germline gene, which may be a read error. The chain uses TRBV7-2 and TRBJ1-4; 10 positions agree with TRBD1. Per the germline V gene, CDR1 is SGHTA and CDR2 is FQGNSA. The CDR3 has 15 residues. The CDR3 protein is CASSLWTGGFEKRFF. The CDR3 DNA reads as TGTGCCAGCAGCTTATGGACAGGGGGTTTTGAAAAACGGTTTTTT.

This clonotype occurred many times. The chain carries TRBV27 and TRBJ1-4; D is uncertain. The V and J ends lost 5 bases and 1 base respectively, with 26 bases between them. Germline lookup yields CDR1 MNHEY and CDR2 SMNVEV (reference sequence). The CDR3 contains 20 residues. The CDR3 loop is CASSRTKRKTSAGTNEKLFF. The CDR3 region has the DNA TGTGCCAGCAGTCGGACGAAACGTAAGACTTCAGCGGGAACTAATGAAAAACTGTTTTTT.